This T cell receptor beta chain was identified during a study of cytomegalovirus exposure and HLA in healthy donors (TCRdb year 2017). General notes on the study: An earlier analysis of about 530 of the donors reported about 280 Gb of sequence data and around 100 million unique TCR beta sequences obtained from around 190 million T cells. An early release that covered fewer than 800 HLA-typed donors contained 250 to 350 gigabases of sequencing data and about 93 million unique TCR sequences. Of the roughly 390 genotyped donors, approximately 81% were placed in the genetic ancestry cluster associated with self-reported Caucasian donors. The study was designed to test whether signatures of past pathogen exposure could be identified by cataloging public T cell receptors. The study profiled the T cell repertoires of under 700 subjects by immunosequencing and related them to cytomegalovirus serostatus. In addition to the first cohort of 650 to 750 subjects, a separate validation cohort of 130 or so different subjects was used. The study combined high-throughput TCR immunosequencing, statistical association of individual TCRs with disease status, and machine learning to predict cytomegalovirus infection status. A later analysis re-analyzed previously published TCR beta repertoires from several hundred donors and added high-resolution HLA genotyping to study TCR occurrence patterns. The later analysis used no new phenotypic data to find candidate immune exposures, relying instead on TCR beta sequences and their occurrence across donors. To decide whether each TCR beta V gene segment behaved as functional or pseudogenic, an earlier analysis of several hundred of the donors relied on high-throughput TCR beta sequencing. Alongside the repertoire data, information on donor age, sex, ethnicity and CMV serostatus was compiled. A later genetic analysis used genome-wide SNP genotypes for 398 of the 666 donors, treating that subset as a discovery cohort. Every repertoire in the discovery cohort had been generated on one and the same sequencing platform. Both class I and class II loci were covered by HLA typing, at four-digit resolution. The number of typed donors differed by locus: about 629-630 for A, B, C, DRB1 and DQB1; approximately 540 for DQA1; 606 for DPA1; and about 470 for DPB1. Several DR-DQ haplotypes were handled as single units for association and clustering because linkage in the cohort was strong. Across approximately 420 genotyped donors of the cohort, an average of 235,054 unique TCR beta nucleotide sequences per donor were sequenced, and approximately 17% of those sequences were non-productive. Overall results and qualifications from the work: The only immune exposure information available for the cohort was CMV serostatus. In a later analysis, several top co-occurrence clusters were reported to appear linked to parvovirus B19, influenza, CMV and Epstein-Barr virus. Only TCR beta chains were sequenced in this cohort, and the absence of alpha or paired-chain data limited detectable features. A later analysis found that HLA-associated TCR beta chains were more clonally expanded and had lower generation probabilities than equally common non-associated chains. In a later analysis, the rate of TCR association differed among HLA loci, with DRB1 alleles having the most associated TCRs and HLA-C alleles having the fewest. In both the original and validation cohorts, the classifier was reported to diagnose cytomegalovirus status with high specificity and sensitivity. In an earlier analysis of 587 of the donors, most TCR beta V segments appeared in productive rearrangements about 87% or about 30% of the time, broadly matching IMGT annotations. Correlated functional status among segregating V segments might be attributable to linkage disequilibrium, but an unknown experimental factor could not be ruled out. V-gene and J-gene trimming of TCR beta chains was associated with a missense DCLRE1C variant in a later genetic analysis, and the association was replicated in an independent cohort. At a false discovery rate of 0.05, a later analysis linked about 17,000 TCR beta sequences to specific HLA alleles. According to the authors, the approach could potentially be generalized to other disease states and immunological phenotypes. Assigning TCR associations to individual alleles was difficult when HLA alleles, especially DR and DQ, strongly co-occurred. Because HLA typing was missing for some donors at each locus, association tests included only the typed subset. In a later genetic analysis, fewer N-insertions in productive TCRs were reported among donors in an Asian-associated ancestry cluster than the approximately 670-donor mean. A further reported finding was that TCR beta sequences accurately predicted the HLA-A and HLA-B alleles for most subjects in the first cohort. A few of the identified cytomegalovirus-associated TCR beta chains were confirmed in vitro to be specific for cytomegalovirus antigens. Some IMGT-functional V segments, including TRBV6-2 and TRBV6-3, could not be told apart with the 87-base-pair reads, so those segments were excluded. A group of highly shared sequence variants was considered likely to be a technical artifact of the sequencing pipeline. The presence/absence analyses assumed that sequencing depth was roughly uniform across donors, and that assumption may not be true. Most TCR sequences were seen in very few donors, while some public TCRs were found in many individuals. Because counts were too low, fewer than 20 rarely observed V segments, including chromosome 9 orphons, were excluded from the earlier analysis of under 650 of the donors. In the study, about 150 TCR beta chains were listed as associated with cytomegalovirus. A later analysis found that most CMV-associated TCR beta chains appeared HLA-restricted, with HLA associations seemingly driven largely by CMV exposure.

Libraries were constructed by the immunoSEQ multiplex PCR assay. A mixture of 60 forward primers for TCR Vbeta segments and 13 reverse primers for TCR Jbeta segments was used in the multiplex PCR. Amplification of the CDR3 region of rearranged TCR beta genes was performed with a multiplex PCR assay on genomic DNA. The amplified TCR beta libraries were sequenced on the Illumina HiSeq System as 87-base-pair reads. Concerning the study's data processing: Across the 500 to 850 repertoires, a later analysis counted roughly 84 million unique TCR beta chains, 9 million to 14 million of which were shared by at least two donors. Raw reads were error-corrected and collapsed into unique sequences by a nearest-neighbor algorithm in which closely related sequences were merged to remove PCR and sequencing errors. V, D and J gene segments were assigned by aligning CDR3 sequences to IMGT reference sequences. Each retained sequence needed at least a six-nucleotide match to both a V gene segment and a J gene segment. A rearrangement was called productive if the CDR3 had no stop codons and remained in frame with V and J, and every other rearrangement was called non-productive. Following IMGT convention, CDR3 was defined as the stretch from the second conserved V-encoded cysteine up to the conserved J-encoded phenylalanine. Sequences without an unambiguous match to a single V gene segment were excluded from the earlier analysis of over 500 of the donors. In an earlier analysis of approximately 590 of the donors, V segments were called functional above 56.7% productive rearrangements and were called segregating when the between-donor standard deviation exceeded 5%. A statistical classification framework was built to diagnose cytomegalovirus status from the catalog of TCR beta chain sequences. In a later analysis, TCR nucleotide sequences were compared against IMGT/GENE-DB human TR gene sequences so that V and J genes could be assigned. In a later analysis, CDR3 sequences and most-parsimonious VDJ recombination scenarios were assigned using the TCRdist pipeline. A later analysis defined each TCR beta chain by its CDR3 amino acid sequence plus V-gene family, and excluded reads lacking a unique V-gene family. In a later analysis, approximately 640 highly shared, low-generation-probability nucleotide sequences were removed to address suspected cross-contamination and a sequencing artifact. A later analysis calculated a clonal expansion index for each public chain from normalized within-repertoire ranks of inferred template counts. In a later analysis, generation probabilities were computed using a VDJ recombination model fitted to out-of-frame rearrangements, and the results were checked against IGoR. In a later analysis, TCR-TCR, TCR-HLA and TCR-CMV co-occurrence was scored with hypergeometric tests, and a repertoire-size bias correction was applied to TCR pairs. In a later analysis, false discovery rates were estimated by permuting HLA or CMV assignments 20 times. In a later analysis, co-occurring TCRs were grouped using DBSCAN, with TCRdist sequence similarity added in when clustering inside HLA-allele-positive subsets. For co-occurrence clustering, repertoires with fewer than 30,000 or more than 120,000 public chains were excluded, along with roughly five repertoires with anomalous nucleotide sharing. The table comes from immuneACCESS by way of TCRdb, which keeps in-frame sequences with V and J called. Part of the clones is missing from these tables; in studies checked, under half for an unresolved V gene and the rest for unknown reasons. D and trimming come from the DNA, and the V and J calls and clone size come from that table. The sample has around 150,000 clones on record, roughly 80% of them singletons. Jointly, the top ten make up approximately 3% of the sample.

For this clone: Its antigen remains undetermined. Base qualities are not at hand, and no much larger clone is one base apart.

The V end loses 2 bases and the J end loses 4 bases, and a stretch of 12 bases separates them. CDR1 is given as MNHEY and CDR2 as SVGAGI, both from the germline V gene. The CDR3 starts with the cysteine, ends with the phenylalanine, and has 15 residues. Solely the CDR3 DNA is kept, with 45 bases framed from the first base. The cohort comprised more than 550 healthy bone marrow donors. At the time of sampling, every cohort member was nominally healthy, though immune exposures that went unrecorded were likely present. The donor was CMV seronegative and was included in the group of a few hundred seronegative cohort members. A peripheral blood sample was collected from each donor, and TCR beta sequencing was performed on peripheral blood mononuclear cells. Genomic DNA extraction from the blood cell samples was performed with the Qiagen DNeasy Blood Extraction Kit.

The origin of this receptor is a male donor in good health and CMV-seronegative. In this chain, TRBV6-5 is recombined with TRBJ1-3; tentative D gene TRBD1, with 5 bases matching. The sequencing sample was made of PBMCs. CDR3 loop: CASSYKGLGGNTIYF. In nucleotides, the sequence is TGTGCCAGCAGTTACAAGGGGTTAGGGGGAAACACCATATATTTT.